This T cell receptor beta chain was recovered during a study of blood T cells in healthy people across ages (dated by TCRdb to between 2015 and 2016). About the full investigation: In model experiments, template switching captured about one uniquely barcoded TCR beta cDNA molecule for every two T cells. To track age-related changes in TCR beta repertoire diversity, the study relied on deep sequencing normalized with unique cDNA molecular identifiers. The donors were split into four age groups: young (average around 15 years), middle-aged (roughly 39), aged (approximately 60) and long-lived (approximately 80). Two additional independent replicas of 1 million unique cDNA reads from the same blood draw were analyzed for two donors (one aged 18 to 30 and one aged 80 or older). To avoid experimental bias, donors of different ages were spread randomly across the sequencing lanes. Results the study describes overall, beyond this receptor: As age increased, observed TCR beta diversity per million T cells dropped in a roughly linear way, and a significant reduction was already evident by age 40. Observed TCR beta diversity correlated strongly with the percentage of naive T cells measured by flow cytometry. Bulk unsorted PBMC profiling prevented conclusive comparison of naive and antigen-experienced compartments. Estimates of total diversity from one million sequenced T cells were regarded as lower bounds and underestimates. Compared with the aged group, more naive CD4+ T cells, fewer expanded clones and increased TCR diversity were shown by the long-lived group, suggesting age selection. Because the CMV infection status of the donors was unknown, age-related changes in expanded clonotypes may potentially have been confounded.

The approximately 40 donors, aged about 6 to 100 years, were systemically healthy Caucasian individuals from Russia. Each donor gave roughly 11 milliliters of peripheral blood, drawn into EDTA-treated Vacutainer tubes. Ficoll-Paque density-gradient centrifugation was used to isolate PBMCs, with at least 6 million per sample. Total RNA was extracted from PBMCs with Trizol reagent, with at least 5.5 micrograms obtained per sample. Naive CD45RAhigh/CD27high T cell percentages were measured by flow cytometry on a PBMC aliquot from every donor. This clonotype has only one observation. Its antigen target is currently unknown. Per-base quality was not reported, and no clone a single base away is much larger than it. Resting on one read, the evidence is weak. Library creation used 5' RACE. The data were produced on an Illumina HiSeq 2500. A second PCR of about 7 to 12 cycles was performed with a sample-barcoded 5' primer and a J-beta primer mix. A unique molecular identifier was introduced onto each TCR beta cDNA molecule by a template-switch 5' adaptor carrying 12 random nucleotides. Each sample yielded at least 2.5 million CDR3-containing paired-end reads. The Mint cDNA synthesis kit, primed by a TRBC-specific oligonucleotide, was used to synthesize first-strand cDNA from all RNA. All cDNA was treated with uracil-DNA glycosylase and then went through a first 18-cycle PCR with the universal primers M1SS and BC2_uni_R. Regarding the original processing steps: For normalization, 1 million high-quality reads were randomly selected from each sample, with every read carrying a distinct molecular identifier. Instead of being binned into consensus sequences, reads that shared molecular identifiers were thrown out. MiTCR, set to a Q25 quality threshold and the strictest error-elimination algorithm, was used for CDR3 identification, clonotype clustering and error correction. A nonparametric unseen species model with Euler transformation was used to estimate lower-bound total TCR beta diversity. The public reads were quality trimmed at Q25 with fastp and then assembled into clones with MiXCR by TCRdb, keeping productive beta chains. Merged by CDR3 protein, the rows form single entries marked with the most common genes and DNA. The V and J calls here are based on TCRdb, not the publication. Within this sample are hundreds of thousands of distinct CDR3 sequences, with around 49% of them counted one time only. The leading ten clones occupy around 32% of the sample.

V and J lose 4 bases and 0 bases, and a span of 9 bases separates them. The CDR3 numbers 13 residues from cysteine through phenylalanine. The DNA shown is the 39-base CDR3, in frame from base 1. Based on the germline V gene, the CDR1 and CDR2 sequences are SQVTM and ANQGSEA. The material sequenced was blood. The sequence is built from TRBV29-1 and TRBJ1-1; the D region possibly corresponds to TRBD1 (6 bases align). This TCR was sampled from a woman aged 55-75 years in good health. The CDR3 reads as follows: CSVVRGVNTEAFF. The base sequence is TGCAGCGTTGTGAGGGGGGTGAACACTGAAGCTTTCTTT. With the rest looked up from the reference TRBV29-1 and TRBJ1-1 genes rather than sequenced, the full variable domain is SAVISQKPSRDICQRGTSLTIQCQVDSQVTMMFWYRQQPGQSLTLIATANQGSEATYESGFVIDKFPISRPNLTFSTLTVSNMSPEDSSIYLCSVVRGVNTEAFFGQGTRLTVV.